This T cell receptor (beta chain) originates from a study of blood T cell repertoires in COVID-19 (dated by TCRdb to 2018 to 2020). Broadly, across the study: Samples from collaborators originated in the United States, Italy and Spain and spanned both the acute and convalescent phases of COVID-19. Where available, HLA class I and class II types were obtained from metadata supplied by the sample provider rather than from assay-based typing. Sample metadata almost always included a de-identified subject ID, COVID-19 status, age in years and sex. The repertoires were made available in a free public database intended to serve as a resource for research on the immune response to SARS-CoV-2. The samples were drawn from the first 160 participants of the ongoing ImmuneRACE study and from over a thousand subjects provided by 6 global collaborators. The material from the prospective study consisted of cDNA or gDNA derived from T cells, B-cell-depleted T cells, or PBMCs. The dataset comprised deeply sampled blood TCRbeta repertoires from subjects exposed to, actively infected with, or recovered from COVID-19.

Remarks on this clone: The clone's antigen remains unknown. No per-base quality is available; no much larger clone lies one base away.

The immunoSEQ Assay, a bias-controlled multiplex PCR, was used to amplify TCRbeta CDR3 regions from genomic DNA. Regarding the original processing steps: Within the assay, amplification of reference gene primers was used to estimate how many nucleated cells each sample contained. Sequence reads were collapsed and filtered to measure the absolute abundance of every unique TCRbeta CDR3 rearrangement. For each sample, productive Simpson clonality was calculated as the square root of Simpson's diversity index over productive rearrangements. What TCRdb holds here is the immuneACCESS table cut down to in-frame rearrangements. Part of the clones is not present; checked against another copy, under half of the missing clones reflect an unresolved V gene, and the others are unexplained. V, J and clone size are those of that table, while D and trimming were read from the DNA. This sample is represented by 75,000 to 90,000 clones; about four fifths of them were singletons. 12% of the sample is taken by the ten largest.

The collaborating institutions used their own protocols to collect whole blood in K2EDTA tubes. Collaborator samples were shipped for TCRbeta analysis as frozen whole blood, isolated PBMCs, or DNA extracted from either sample type. General study outcomes and caveats: The amount of clinical and demographic metadata varied by source and participant and was provided uncurated.

CDR1 and CDR2 are read off the germline V gene as SNHLY and FYNNEI. Taken from cysteine to phenylalanine, the CDR3 has 14 residues. The sequence is cut down to CDR3 DNA, 42 bases in frame from base 1. V lost 5 bases and J lost 4 bases, and the count of bases not matched to a germline gene is 5. This receptor was obtained from a woman aged 35 to 49 with active or convalescent COVID-19. The chain joins TRBV2 to TRBJ2-7, with TRBD2 identical over 10 junction bases. The sequenced sample was peripheral blood. CDR3 loop: CASSPSGRGYEQYF. DNA sequence: TGTGCCAGCAGTCCTAGCGGGAGAGGGTACGAGCAGTACTTC. Reference TRBV2 and TRBJ2-7 genes cover what lies past the CDR3, so the full variable domain is EPEVTQTPSHQVTQMGQEVILRCVPISNHLYFYWYRQILGQKVEFLVSFYNNEISEKSEIFDDQFSVERPDGSNFTLKIRSTKLEDSAMYFCASSPSGRGYEQYFGPGTRLTVT.